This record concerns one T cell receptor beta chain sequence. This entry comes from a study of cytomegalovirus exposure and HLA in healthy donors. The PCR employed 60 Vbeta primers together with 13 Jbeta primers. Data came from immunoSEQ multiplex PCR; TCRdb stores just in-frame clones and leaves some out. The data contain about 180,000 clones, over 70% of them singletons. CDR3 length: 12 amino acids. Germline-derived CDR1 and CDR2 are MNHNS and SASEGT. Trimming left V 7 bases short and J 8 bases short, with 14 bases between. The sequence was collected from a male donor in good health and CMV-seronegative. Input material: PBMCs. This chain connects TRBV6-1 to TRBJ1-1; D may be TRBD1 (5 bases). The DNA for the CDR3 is TGTGCCAGCACTCCAGCGGGGCTGGAAGCTTTCTTT. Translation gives CASTPAGLEAFF.